This entry is about one TCR beta chain. This specimen belongs to a study of control samples from healthy donors and cancer patients. Some clones are missing from TCRdb's copy, which holds only in-frame ones; the method was immunoSEQ multiplex PCR. In the table there are under 30,000 clones, 79% of which are singletons. CDR1 SGHRS and CDR2 YFSETQ come from the germline V gene. The CDR3 covers 14 residues. Trimming stripped 6 bases from V and 4 bases from J, with 16 bases between. This receptor was obtained from a man between 60 and 75 years old with head and neck cancer. The specimen sequenced was PBMCs. J is TRBJ1-2 and V is TRBV5-1; unclear D gene. This chain's CDR3 is CASTPGGVVYGYTF. The CDR3 DNA is TGCGCCAGCACCCCTGGCGGGGTGGTCTATGGCTACACCTTC.